Listed here is a single T cell receptor beta chain. Its cognate antigen is unknown. A multiplex PCR was run with 60 Vbeta primers and 13 Jbeta primers. Some clones are missing from TCRdb's copy, which holds only in-frame ones; the method was immunoSEQ multiplex PCR. Here the sample spans 90,000 to 130,000 clones, about 90% being singletons. This record belongs to a study of cytomegalovirus exposure and HLA in healthy donors. Findings and limits, study-wide: The study designated roughly 150 TCR beta chains cytomegalovirus-associated. V- and J-gene trimming of TCR beta was linked (in a later analysis) to a missense DCLRE1C variant.

This receptor was identified in a man aged 40-49 years in good health and CMV-seronegative. The specimen was PBMCs.

CDR3 in amino acids: CASSLARGSYEQYF. CDR3 bases: TGTGCCAGCAGCTTAGCAAGGGGCTCCTACGAGCAGTACTTC. The gene calls are TRBV7-2 and TRBJ2-7, with D perhaps TRBD1 (5 bases). V was pared by 0 bases and J by 0 bases, with 6 bases between. Germline-derived CDR1 and CDR2 are SGHTA and FQGNSA. The CDR3 is 14 amino acids.